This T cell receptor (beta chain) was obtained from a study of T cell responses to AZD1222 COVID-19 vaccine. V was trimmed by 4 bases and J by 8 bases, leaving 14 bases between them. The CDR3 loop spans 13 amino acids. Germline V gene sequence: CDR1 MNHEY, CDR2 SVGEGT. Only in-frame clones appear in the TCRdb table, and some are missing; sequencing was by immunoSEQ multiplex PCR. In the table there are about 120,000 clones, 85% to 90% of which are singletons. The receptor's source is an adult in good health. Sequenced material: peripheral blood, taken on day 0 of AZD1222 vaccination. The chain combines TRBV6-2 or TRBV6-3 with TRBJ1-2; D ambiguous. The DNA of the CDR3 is TGTGCCAGCAGTTTGACTAATCAGGCGGGCTACACCTTC. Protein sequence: CASSLTNQAGYTF.